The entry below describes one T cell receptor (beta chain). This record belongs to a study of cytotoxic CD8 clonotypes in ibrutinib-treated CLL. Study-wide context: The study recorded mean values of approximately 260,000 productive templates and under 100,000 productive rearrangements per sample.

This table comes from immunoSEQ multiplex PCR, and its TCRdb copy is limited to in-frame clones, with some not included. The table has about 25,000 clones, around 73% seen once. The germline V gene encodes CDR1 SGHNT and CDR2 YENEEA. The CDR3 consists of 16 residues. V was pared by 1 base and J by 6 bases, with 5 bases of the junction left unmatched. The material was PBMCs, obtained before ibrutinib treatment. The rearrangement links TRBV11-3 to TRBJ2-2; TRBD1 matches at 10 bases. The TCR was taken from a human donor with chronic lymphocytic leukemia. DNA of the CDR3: TGTGCCAGCAGCTTAGTGGGACAGGGGTTGGCCGGGGAGCTGTTTTTT. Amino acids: CASSLVGQGLAGELFF. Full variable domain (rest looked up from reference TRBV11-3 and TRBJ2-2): EAGVVQSPRYKIIEKKQPVAFWCNPISGHNTLYWYLQNLGQGPELLIRYENEEAVDDSQLPKDRFSAERLKGVDSTLKIQPAELGDSAVYLCASSLVGQGLAGELFFGEGSRLTVL.